The clone carrying this T cell receptor beta chain was seen a few times. Antigen: not known. This entry comes from a study of T-cell reconstitution after alpha-beta-depleted transplantation in children. The CDR3 extends over 14 amino acids. V was pared by 2 bases and J by 5 bases, with 6 bases of the junction left unmatched. CDR1 is MNHEY and CDR2 is SMNVEV in the germline V gene (reference sequence). The study's findings and limits: The authors attributed T-cell counts and diversity one year after transplant mostly to newly produced T cells. Several hundred rapidly expanded clones from non-depleted graft cells reportedly supplied alpha-beta T cells about two months post-transplant. At day 60, the high TCRbeta diversity found in some patients originated from recipient T cells and thymic progenitors that had survived.

Preparation of the TCRbeta library involved a method that used unique molecular identifiers. TCRdb passed the PCR reads through MiXCR, listing each CDR3 protein once. The top ten clones hold around 2% of a sample with 400,000 to 550,000 distinct CDR3 sequences, about 10% of them seen once. This chain joins TRBV27 and TRBJ2-7; TRBD2 aligns across 7 bases. Sample: PBMCs, taken before TCRalphabeta/CD19-depleted stem cell transplant. This clonotype originated in a child aged 2-15 years with inherited bone marrow failure, due to receive a stem cell transplant. CDR3 in amino acids: CASSLAGALNEQYF. In nucleotides, the CDR3 is TGTGCCAGCAGTTTAGCGGGAGCTTTGAACGAGCAGTACTTC.